Listed here are 8 T cell receptor beta chains from one sample, sequenced in a study of T cell responses to AZD1222 COVID-19 vaccine. Sequenced by immunoSEQ multiplex PCR; TCRdb stores in-frame clones only, minus some. The sample includes approximately 98,000 clones, roughly nine tenths of them seen just once. The sequences come from peripheral blood, collected on day 0 of MenACWY control vaccination. The receptors were gathered from an adult in good health.

The CDR3 protein is CASSILQGVATEAFF. CDR3 coding DNA: TGTGCCAGTAGTATACTACAGGGGGTGGCCACTGAAGCTTTCTTT. This chain uses TRBV19 with TRBJ1-1; TRBD1 matches at 8 bases. Germline V CDR1 and CDR2: LNHDA, SQIVND (reference sequence). The CDR3 totals 15 residues. The V gene end was trimmed by 2 bases and the J gene end by 4 bases; junction bases not matched to a gene: 6.

The V and J genes are TRBV3-1 (or the pseudogene TRBV3-2) and TRBJ2-7, with D tentatively TRBD2 (7 bases). Trimming took 11 bases from V and 0 from J, leaving 20 bases between them. This CDR3 region has 15 residues. Germline V CDR1 and CDR2: LGHDT, YNNKEL (reference sequence). CDR3 loop: CARRGGGGSSYEQYF. The DNA of the CDR3 is TGTGCCCGCCGCGGGGGCGGGGGCAGCTCCTACGAGCAGTACTTC.

V usage is TRBV13 and J usage is TRBJ2-7, with D maybe TRBD1 (6 bases). Germline V CDR1 and CDR2: PRHDT, FYEKMQ (reference sequence). Trimming took off 5 bases at V and 1 base at J, with 15 bases between the two ends. This CDR3 is 15 amino acids long. CDR3 amino acids: CASSVRGVGSYEQYF. The CDR3 DNA sequence: TGTGCCAGCAGCGTCAGGGGCGTCGGATCCTACGAGCAGTACTTC.

The chain has TRBV6-6 and TRBJ2-7; 7 positions match TRBD2. Losses at the gene ends were 8 bases for V and 0 bases for J; bases not matched to a gene: 7. This CDR3 spans 14 amino acids. CDR1 is MNHNY, CDR2 SVGAGI, per germline (reference sequence). Here the CDR3 DNA reads TGTGCCAGCTTAAACGGGGGGAACTCCTACGAGCAGTACTTC. It codes for CASLNGGNSYEQYF.

The chain carries TRBV5-5 and TRBJ2-7, with a possible D match to TRBD2 (6 bases). Trimming removed 0 bases from V and 0 bases from J, with 13 bases in between. Germline CDR1 is SGHKS and CDR2 is YYEKEE (reference sequence). This CDR3 comprises 16 residues. The CDR3 sequence is CASSLVFGSSSYEQYF. As DNA, the CDR3 is TGTGCCAGCAGCTTGGTTTTCGGGAGCAGCTCCTACGAGCAGTACTTC.

The chain joins TRBV30 to TRBJ1-1, with TRBD1 identical over 8 bases. CDR3 length: 16 amino acids. Germline CDR1 is GTSNPN and CDR2 is SVGIG (reference sequence). V shed 0 bases, J shed 5 bases, and the junction held 11 bases outside the gene matches. In nucleotides, the CDR3 is TGTGCCTGGAGTGTACAAGGCAGGGGGCGACGGACTGAAGCTTTCTTT. Amino acid sequence: CAWSVQGRGRRTEAFF.

The rearrangement joins TRBV5-1 to TRBJ1-3, with 7 bases that match TRBD1. The ends lost 4 bases at V and 4 bases at J; junction bases unmatched: 11. The CDR3 is made up of 16 amino acids. Looked up from germline, CDR1 is SGHRS and CDR2 is YFSETQ. The CDR3 DNA reads TGCGCCAGCAGCCCAGATGGACAGGCGCGAGGAAACACCATATATTTT. Translating it yields CASSPDGQARGNTIYF.

The CDR3 DNA reads as TGTGCCAGCACTAACGACAGGTTGGGGGAAAAACTGTTTTTT. As protein: CASTNDRLGEKLFF. The chain joins TRBV6-5 to TRBJ1-4; D is possibly TRBD1 (6 bases). V was shortened by 7 bases and J by 8 bases, with 17 bases between the two germline ends. In germline, CDR1 is MNHEY, CDR2 SVGAGI. This CDR3 comprises 14 residues.